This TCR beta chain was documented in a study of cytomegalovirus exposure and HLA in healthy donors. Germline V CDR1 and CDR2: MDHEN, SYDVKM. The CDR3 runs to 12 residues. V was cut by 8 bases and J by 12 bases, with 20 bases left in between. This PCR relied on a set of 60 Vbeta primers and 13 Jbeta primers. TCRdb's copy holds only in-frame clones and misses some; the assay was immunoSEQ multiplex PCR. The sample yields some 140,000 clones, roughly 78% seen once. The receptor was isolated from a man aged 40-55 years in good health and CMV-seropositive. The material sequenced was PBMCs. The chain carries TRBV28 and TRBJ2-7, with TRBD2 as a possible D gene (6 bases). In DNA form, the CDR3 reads TGTGCCAGCGGTTACCGGCCGGGACTCCTGTACTTC. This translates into CASGYRPGLLYF.